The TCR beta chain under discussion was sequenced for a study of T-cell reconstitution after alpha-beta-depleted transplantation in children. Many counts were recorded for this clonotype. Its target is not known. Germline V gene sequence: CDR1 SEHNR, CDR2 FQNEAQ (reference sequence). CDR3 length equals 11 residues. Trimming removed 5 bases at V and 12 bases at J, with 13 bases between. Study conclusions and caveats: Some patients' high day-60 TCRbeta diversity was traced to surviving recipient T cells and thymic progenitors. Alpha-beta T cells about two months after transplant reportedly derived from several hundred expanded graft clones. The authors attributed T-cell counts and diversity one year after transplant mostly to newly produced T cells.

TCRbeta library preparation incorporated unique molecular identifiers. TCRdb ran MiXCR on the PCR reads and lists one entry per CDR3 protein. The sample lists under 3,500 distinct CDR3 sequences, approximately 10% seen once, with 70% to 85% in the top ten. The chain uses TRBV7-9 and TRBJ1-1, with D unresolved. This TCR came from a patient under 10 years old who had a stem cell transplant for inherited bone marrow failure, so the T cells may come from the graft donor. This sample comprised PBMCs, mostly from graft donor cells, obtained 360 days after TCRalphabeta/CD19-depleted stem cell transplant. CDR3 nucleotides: TGTGCCAGCAGCCCCGCCAGGTTGACTTTCTTT. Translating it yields CASSPARLTFF. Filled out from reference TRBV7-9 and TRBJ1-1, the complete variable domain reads DTGVSQNPRHKITKRGQNVTFRCDPISEHNRLYWYRQTLGQGPEFLTYFQNEAQLEKSRLLSDRFSAERPKGSFSTLEIQRTEQGDSAMYLCASSPARLTFFGQGTRLTVV.